This T cell receptor beta chain was found in a study of blood T cell repertoires in COVID-19. Study-level background: Acute and convalescent COVID-19 specimens originated in the United States, Italy and Spain. T cells, B-cell-depleted T cells, or PBMCs supplied cDNA or gDNA.

Germline trimming cut 4 bases from V and 3 bases from J; bases unmatched to any gene: 8. Germline CDR1 reads MDHEN; CDR2 reads SYDVKM. The CDR3 has 15 residues. Methods used by the authors: Amplification of reference gene primers was used by the study to estimate nucleated cell counts. The method was immunoSEQ multiplex PCR; TCRdb's version includes in-frame clones alone and lacks a portion of them. V and J calls and clone size are given by that table; D and trimming were obtained from the DNA. The sample contains 300,000 or so clones, about 83% of which appear only once. V is TRBV28 and J is TRBJ1-2, with 7 positions matching TRBD1. The receptor comes from a woman aged 45-59 years with acute or convalescent COVID-19. The sample consisted of peripheral blood. The CDR3 spells CASSSSTGKYYGYTF. CDR3 sequence (DNA): TGTGCCAGCAGTTCCTCGACAGGGAAATACTATGGCTACACCTTC.